This is a list of T cell receptor beta chains from one sample in a study of T cell changes during pregnancy in multiple sclerosis. Repertoires were generated with immunoSEQ multiplex PCR, while TCRdb's copy carries only in-frame clones and drops some. The sample has around 50,000 clones; about 93% are singletons. The sample here was CD4+ T cells from peripheral blood mononuclear cells, taken after pregnancy. Receptor source: a female donor in good health, enrolled as a control in a pregnancy study. Both conserved end residues are part of each CDR3. The D gene is left open where the match is weak. A clone size is listed for some rows: how often the clone was seen (once, few, many), or a class if it is expanded.

TRBD2 TRBJ2-3 TRBV5-8 few TGTGCCAGCAGTTTGACTAGCGGCACAGATACGCAGTATTTT CASSLTSGTDTQYF
TRBD2 TRBJ2-7 TRBV5-1 NA TGCGCCAGCAGCTTGGTATGGCTAGCGGAACGAAAGGCGACTACCGACGAGCAGTACTTC CASSLVWLAERKATTDEQYF
NA TRBJ1-5 TRBV4-1 NA TGCGCCAGCAGCCAAGGTCTCCGGGACAAATATCAGCCCCAGCATTTT CASSQGLRDKYQPQHF
NA TRBJ2-5 TRBV19 NA TGTGCCAGTAGACCACCCGGGGAAGAGACCCAGTACTTC CASRPPGEETQYF
TRBD1 TRBJ1-5 TRBV6-1 NA TGTGCCAGCTGCAACAGGGGGCGCGGGGAGCCCCAGCATTTT CASCNRGRGEPQHF
NA TRBJ2-5 TRBV18 NA TGTGCCAGCTCAGTGGACAGACCTCAAGAGACCCAGTACTTC CASSVDRPQETQYF
TRBD1 TRBJ1-4 TRBV19 NA TGTGCCAGTAGTAGGAAACAGGGGGCTAATGAAAAACTGTTTTTT CASSRKQGANEKLFF
NA TRBJ1-2 TRBV14 NA TGTGCCAGCAGCCAAGAGTGGGGCTATGAGGGCTACACCTTC CASSQEWGYEGYTF
TRBD1 TRBJ2-2 TRBV4-1 NA TGCGCCAGCAGCCAAGACCCTTCGGACAGGGGGCGTAGGACCGGGGAGCTGTTTTTT CASSQDPSDRGRRTGELFF
NA TRBJ2-1 TRBV6-1 NA TGTGCCAGCAGTGAAGCACTAGGTCTACGGGGCAATGAGCAGTTCTTC CASSEALGLRGNEQFF
NA TRBJ2-3 TRBV30 NA TGTGCCTGGAGTACTAGGATCGCAGATACGCAGTATTTT CAWSTRIADTQYF
TRBD2 TRBJ2-1 TRBV7-7 NA TGTGCTAGCAGCAAGACTAGCGGGAGGGCCGACAATGAGCAGTTCTTC CASSKTSGRADNEQFF
NA TRBJ1-4 TRBV5-1 NA TGCGCCAGCAGACAGGGCGGGGGTGAAAAACTGTTTTTT CASRQGGGEKLFF
NA TRBJ1-3 TRBV30 NA TGTGCCTGGACCCCAGGAGGCTCTGGAAACACCATATATTTT CAWTPGGSGNTIYF
NA TRBJ2-1 TRBV2 NA TGTGCCAGCAGTGTTGAAGAGAGCTCCTACAATGAGCAGTTCTTC CASSVEESSYNEQFF
TRBD2 TRBJ2-7 TRBV7-2 NA TGTGCCAGCAGCTTCAATAGCGGGGGGCCCTACGAGCAGTACTTC CASSFNSGGPYEQYF
TRBD2 TRBJ2-7 TRBV19 NA TGTGCCAGTAGGGACAGCGGGGGATTCTACGAGCAGTACTTC CASRDSGGFYEQYF
NA TRBJ2-7 TRBV5-1 once TGCGCCAGCAGCTTGGCGGAGGGGGCGGGGGAGCAGTACTTC CASSLAEGAGEQYF
TRBD2 TRBJ2-1 TRBV19 NA TGTGCCAGTAGTATAGACGGACTAGCGGGAGGTACCCCGAGTGGGCAGTTCTTC CASSIDGLAGGTPSGQFF
NA TRBJ1-1 TRBV5-4 NA TGTGCCAGCAGCTTGGGCGCCATAATGAACACTGAAGCTTTCTTT CASSLGAIMNTEAFF
NA TRBJ2-7 TRBV5-6 once TGTGCCAGCAGCTTGGGACAGCTTTCCTACGAGCAGTACTTC CASSLGQLSYEQYF
TRBD2 TRBJ2-1 TRBV7-2 NA TGTGCCAGCAGCCCACTAGCGGGAGAGCCCCTGGAGCAGTTCTTC CASSPLAGEPLEQFF
TRBD2 TRBJ2-3 TRBV7-6 NA TGTGCCAGCAGCGCCCCCGGACTAGCGGGAGGTAGGGCAGATACGCAGTATTTT CASSAPGLAGGRADTQYF
TRBD1 TRBJ2-1 TRBV27 once TGTGCCAGCAGTTTATACAGGGGGCTTGGTGAGCAGTTCTTC CASSLYRGLGEQFF
NA TRBJ2-7 TRBV7-8 NA TGTGCCAGCAGCTTAAGACAGGCGGTCTCCTACGAGCAGTACTTC CASSLRQAVSYEQYF
NA TRBJ2-7 TRBV21-1 NA TGTGCCAGCAGCAAAGGCCAGGATGACGAGCAGTACTTC CASSKGQDDEQYF
TRBD2 TRBJ2-3 TRBV5-4 NA TGTGCCAGCCGGCGGGGGTCTAAGGATACGCAGTATTTT CASRRGSKDTQYF
TRBD2 TRBJ2-1 TRBV9 NA TGTGCCAGCAGCGTAGGGGCGGGACTATACAATGAGCAGTTCTTC CASSVGAGLYNEQFF
TRBD1 TRBJ1-6 TRBV30 NA TGTGCCGCCTTGACAGGGCCATTTGTCGTTAATTCACCCCTCCACTTT CAALTGPFVVNSPLHF
NA TRBJ2-7 TRBV1 NA TGCACCAGCAGCCAAGATGGAGAGGTACTCACCTACGAGCAGTACTTC CTSSQDGEVLTYEQYF
NA TRBJ1-3 TRBV4-2 NA TGTGCCAGCAGCCAAGATCACTTGCCTGGAAACACCATATATTTT CASSQDHLPGNTIYF
TRBD1 TRBJ2-1 TRBV28 NA TGTGCCAGCAGTTCCACCGGACAGGGGACGTATGAGCAGTTCTTC CASSSTGQGTYEQFF
NA TRBJ2-5 TRBV6-6 NA TGTGCCAGCAGTTTCGGGACTTCCCAAGAGACCCAGTACTTC CASSFGTSQETQYF
TRBD2 TRBJ2-3 TRBV11-2 NA TGTGCCAGCAGCTTAAATCCTTTTGGTAGCGGGACGAGCACAGATACGCAGTATTTT CASSLNPFGSGTSTDTQYF
NA TRBJ1-2 TRBV2 NA TGTGCCAGCGGGAGTGCAGGGGCGCTCTATGGCTACACCTTC CASGSAGALYGYTF
TRBD2 TRBJ2-7 TRBV6-6 NA TGTGCCAGCAGTTACTCAGGCGGGGGAACCTACGAGCAGTACTTC CASSYSGGGTYEQYF
TRBD2 TRBJ2-7 TRBV6-4 once TGTGCCAGCAGGGCGGGACTAGCGGGAGAGGACGAGCAGTACTTC CASRAGLAGEDEQYF
NA TRBJ1-3 TRBV5-1 NA TGCGCCAGCAGCCAGGACATCAGGGAAAACACCATATATTTT CASSQDIRENTIYF
NA TRBJ2-6 TRBV2 NA TGTGCCAGCAGTGTTTCATCTGGGGCCAACGTCCTGACTTTC CASSVSSGANVLTF
TRBD1 TRBJ2-1 TRBV4-2 NA TGTGCCAGCAGCCAGGATGGGACAGGGAGGAACTCCTACAATGAGCAGTTCTTC CASSQDGTGRNSYNEQFF
TRBD1 TRBJ2-3 TRBV5-1 NA TGCGCCAGCAGCTGGACAGGCTCAGATACGCAGTATTTT CASSWTGSDTQYF
NA TRBJ2-5 TRBV6-1 NA TGTGCCAGCAGTGAAGCACCAGGAGGGGGGGCCCAGTACTTC CASSEAPGGGAQYF
TRBD2 TRBJ2-1 TRBV11-2 NA TGTGCCAGCAGCCACCTTTCTAGCGGCTATGAGCAGTTCTTC CASSHLSSGYEQFF
NA TRBJ1-2 TRBV2 NA TGTGCCAGCAGGGGAAGAGGGGGGGAATCTAGCTACACCTTC CASRGRGGESSYTF
NA TRBJ2-7 TRBV7-2 NA TGTGCCAGCAGCCAGGGACACTACGAGCAGTACTTC CASSQGHYEQYF
TRBD2 TRBJ2-1 TRBV2 NA TGTGCCAGCCTACCGGGACTAGCGGGATATGAGCAGTTCTTC CASLPGLAGYEQFF
NA TRBJ2-7 TRBV5-1 NA TGCGCCAGCAGCTTGGCCCCAGGGGATGGCTCCTACGAGCAGTACTTC CASSLAPGDGSYEQYF
TRBD2 TRBJ2-7 TRBV28 NA TGTGCCAGCGAAATAGCGGGAGGGACCTACGAGCAGTACTTC CASEIAGGTYEQYF
TRBD2 TRBJ2-7 TRBV27 NA TGTGCCAGCAGTTTATTGGGACTAGGAATCTCGGAGCAGTACTTC CASSLLGLGISEQYF
TRBD1 TRBJ1-2 TRBV29-1 NA TGCAGCGTTGACCGGGACAGGCGAGGCTACACCTTC CSVDRDRRGYTF